This TCR beta chain came from a study of early T cells in non-severe SARS-CoV-2 infection. Study as a whole: Sequenced bulk RNA came from whole blood that was unsorted, and chains were unpaired. General study findings and limits: Matching results from VDJdb favored anti-spike CD8 responses, leaving private and CD4 specificities undetected.

Researchers tagged individual cDNA molecules with unique molecular identifiers. TCRdb fed the 5' RACE reads into MiXCR, producing one record per CDR3 protein. The profile covers over 90,000 distinct CDR3 sequences, with approximately 12% appearing a single time and about 4.4% taken by the ten largest. Trimming removed 3 bases at V and 4 bases at J, with 15 bases between. The CDR3 length is 14 residues. Germline CDR1 and CDR2: DFQATT and SNEGSKA (reference sequence). This clonotype was seen a handful of times. What it binds is unknown. This TCR derives from an adult who was a healthcare worker with PCR-confirmed SARS-CoV-2 infection or an uninfected control (not recorded which). This chain connects TRBV20-1 to TRBJ1-1, with TRBD1 as a possible D gene (5 bases). The sequences come from whole blood, collected at baseline. The DNA for the CDR3 is TGCAGTGCTAGGGCCCTAGTCAGGGCCACTGAAGCTTTCTTT. The encoded protein is CSARALVRATEAFF.